A single sample gave rise to the 23 T cell receptor beta chains below, sequenced in a study of cytomegalovirus exposure and HLA in healthy donors (dated by TCRdb to about 2017). Libraries were constructed by the immunoSEQ multiplex PCR assay. As stored in TCRdb, this immuneACCESS dataset retains in-frame rearrangements with V and J assigned. A fraction of the clones does not appear; measured against another copy, unresolved V genes explain less than half of the discrepancy, and the remainder lacks a known reason. Present in this sample are 150,000 to 200,000 clones, roughly nine tenths of which were seen just once. The top ten clones comprise approximately 2.4% of the sample. The sample comprised PBMCs. All receptors derive from a young man in good health and CMV-seropositive.

The chain couples TRBV6-1 to TRBJ2-5, with 7 bases aligning to TRBD2. Germline CDR1 and CDR2: MNHNS and SASEGT. V shed 1 base and J 3 bases; nucleotides not matched to a gene: 2. The CDR3 spans 14 residues. Here the CDR3 reads CASSEGTRKETQYF. The CDR3 region has the DNA TGTGCCAGCAGTGAAGGGACTAGAAAAGAGACCCAGTACTTC.

The gene calls are TRBV5-1 and TRBJ2-7; perhaps TRBD1 as D (6 bases). This CDR3 contains 14 residues. The ends were cut back, 7 bases at V and 3 bases at J, with 17 bases in the middle. Germline-derived CDR1 and CDR2 are SGHRS and YFSETQ. In DNA, the CDR3 is TGCGCCAGCTCATTACAGGGAGAAAACTACGAGCAGTACTTC. This codes for CASSLQGENYEQYF.

The CDR3 DNA reads as TGCGCCAGCAGCCAAGACCCTAGCGGGAGAGGGAACGAGCAGTACTTC. This translates into CASSQDPSGRGNEQYF. The chain uses TRBV4-3 and TRBJ2-7, with 10 positions matching TRBD2. This CDR3 has 16 residues. Unmatched junction bases numbered 7, after V lost 0 bases and J lost 5 bases. Germline assignment: CDR1 LGHNA and CDR2 YSLEER.

The chain carries TRBV12-2 and TRBJ2-7; TRBD2 is the table's D call, not checked against the DNA. TRBV12-2 is labeled a pseudogene. This CDR3 has 14 residues. CDR3 DNA sequence: TGTGCAAGTCGCCCTGGGAGGATCTTCTACGAGCAGTACTTC. It yields the protein CASRPGRIFYEQYF.

The chain employs TRBV6-5 and TRBJ1-1; 9 bases are a match to TRBD1. V lost 7 bases to trimming and J lost 5 bases; unmatched junction nucleotides: 8. The CDR3 extends over 14 amino acids. The germline V gene has CDR1 MNHEY and CDR2 SVGAGI. The CDR3: CASTLQGAGTEAFF. The CDR3 DNA is TGTGCCAGCACTTTACAGGGGGCGGGTACTGAAGCTTTCTTT.

This clone was seen only a few times. The V and J genes are TRBV27 and TRBJ2-7; possibly TRBD2 for D (6 bases). The CDR3 length is 11 residues. V lost 6 bases to trimming and J lost 3 bases, with 6 bases between them. From germline, CDR1 is MNHEY and CDR2 SMNVEV (reference sequence). The CDR3 DNA reads TGTGCCAGCAGGGGGGGCTACGAGCAGTACTTC. It encodes CASRGGYEQYF.

The gene calls are TRBV5-6 and TRBJ2-2; TRBD1 matches 12 bases. Losses at the gene ends were 3 bases for V and 7 bases for J; bases not matched to a gene: 7. CDR3 length equals 16 residues. CDR1 and CDR2 from the germline V gene are SGHDT and YYEEEE. Here the CDR3 reads CASSYGTGGGIGELFF. The CDR3 DNA follows: TGTGCCAGCAGCTATGGGACAGGGGGCGGCATCGGGGAGCTGTTTTTT.

This clone was observed a handful of times. This rearrangement joins TRBV4-1 to TRBJ1-5, with D tentatively TRBD1 (6 bases). The CDR3 is made up of 14 amino acids. Germline V gives CDR1 MGHRA, CDR2 YSYEKL. Deletions cut 4 bases from V and 5 bases from J, with 12 bases between. As DNA, the CDR3 is TGCGCCAGCAGCCTAGGGGGGAGGGATCAGCCCCAGCATTTT. It is translated as CASSLGGRDQPQHF.

The rearrangement joins TRBV11-2 to TRBJ1-1; tentatively, D is TRBD1 (5 bases). Germline V gene data show CDR1 as SGHAT and CDR2 as FQNNGV. Trimming removed 0 bases at V and 11 bases at J, with 13 bases between. This CDR3 is 13 amino acids long. The CDR3 bases are TGTGCCAGCAGCTTAGATATCAGGACATCGGCTTTCTTT. As protein: CASSLDIRTSAFF.

The chain joins TRBV6-4 to TRBJ2-3, with a weak D call TRBD2 (5 bases). Germline CDR1 MRHNA, CDR2 SNTAGT. The CDR3 consists of 15 residues. Trimming shortened V by 4 bases and J by 0 bases, and 11 bases separated the two germline ends. Here the CDR3 DNA reads TGTGCCAGCAGTGTCGCACCGGGAAGCACAGATACGCAGTATTTT. This gives the protein CASSVAPGSTDTQYF.

V usage is TRBV7-8 and J usage is TRBJ2-7; D is possibly TRBD1 (6 bases). The V gene lost 0 bases and the J gene lost 3 bases, with 12 bases spanning the gap. The CDR3 contains 15 residues. From germline, CDR1 is SGHVS and CDR2 FQNEAQ. In nucleotides, the CDR3 is TGTGCCAGCAGCTTAGCTGGGCAGGGGTTCTACGAGCAGTACTTC. This encodes CASSLAGQGFYEQYF.

V and J are TRBV7-9 and TRBJ1-2; the D gene is possibly TRBD1 (5 bases). The germline V gene encodes CDR1 SEHNR and CDR2 FQNEAQ (reference sequence). This CDR3 is 15 amino acids long. The V and J ends lost 1 base and 2 bases respectively, with 11 bases between them. The CDR3 here is CASSLGGGRNYGYTF. CDR3 nucleotide sequence: TGTGCCAGCAGCTTAGGGGGCGGACGGAACTATGGCTACACCTTC.

The V and J genes are TRBV13 and TRBJ1-1; D is ambiguous. Trimming took off 7 bases at V and 3 bases at J, with 9 bases between the two ends. Germline values: CDR1 PRHDT, CDR2 FYEKMQ (reference sequence). The CDR3 contains 12 residues. The CDR3 region is CASTRTYTEAFF. In DNA, the CDR3 is TGTGCCAGCACCCGGACTTACACTGAAGCTTTCTTT.

This clone has more than one count but fewer than ten. This same CDR3 is encoded by further DNA sequences in the sample. The chain employs TRBV4-2 and TRBJ1-1; the D is unclear. V was clipped by 1 base and J by 1 base, with 10 bases between them. Germline V gene data show CDR1 as LGHNA and CDR2 as YNFKEQ. The length of the CDR3 is 15 residues. The CDR3 nucleotides are TGTGCCAGCAGCCAAGTGGGCCATAAGAACACTGAAGCTTTCTTT. It encodes CASSQVGHKNTEAFF.

V and J are TRBV6-6 and TRBJ2-7; 9 bases map to TRBD1. The CDR3 is made up of 16 amino acids. Germline V gene sequence: CDR1 MNHNY, CDR2 SVGAGI (reference sequence). V lost 2 bases and J lost 5; bases outside the gene matches: 10. The CDR3 DNA reads TGTGCCAGCAGTTACCCAGTAGGGACAGGGACGAACGAGCAGTACTTC. This encodes CASSYPVGTGTNEQYF.

In regard to this clone: One end of the junction fails to match germline, which may point to a read error. This chain uses TRBV15 with TRBJ1-2; a weak D match, TRBD1 (5 bases). CDR1 and CDR2 from the germline V gene are LNHNV and YYDKDF (reference sequence). The CDR3 covers 15 residues. Here the CDR3 DNA reads TGTGCCACCACCAGAGGGGAGCTTGGCCGATATGGCTACACCTTC. This encodes CATTRGELGRYGYTF.

In its sample, this clone was seen a few times. V is TRBV18 and J is TRBJ2-7; the D gene is possibly TRBD1 (6 bases). The CDR3 has 15 residues. Germline CDR1 KGHSH, CDR2 LQKENI. V lost 4 bases, J lost 0 bases, and 13 bases lay in between. CDR3 bases: TGTGCCAGCTCACAGGGGACAACAAGCTCCTACGAGCAGTACTTC. This gives the protein CASSQGTTSSYEQYF.

This clone was seen only a few times. V usage is TRBV2 and J usage is TRBJ2-1; 9 bases match TRBD2. From germline, CDR1 is SNHLY and CDR2 FYNNEI. The CDR3 contains 16 residues. V gave up 6 bases and J gave up 5 bases; unmatched junction bases: 11. DNA of the CDR3: TGTGCCAGCAGCTACTCTAGAGCGGGAGGAGACAATGAGCAGTTCTTC. Protein: CASSYSRAGGDNEQFF.

The CDR3 DNA follows: TGTGCCAGTAGCCCCGGAGGCGGAAGCACAGATACGCAGTATTTT. The encoded protein is CASSPGGGSTDTQYF. The chain has TRBV19 and TRBJ2-3, with TRBD2 as a possible D gene (5 bases). Trimming cost V 6 bases and J 0 bases, with 13 bases left between them. The CDR3 spans 15 residues. Germline CDR1 and CDR2: LNHDA and SQIVND (reference sequence).

This chain links TRBV5-6 with TRBJ2-5; 11 positions match TRBD2. The CDR3 length is 18 residues. Germline values: CDR1 SGHDT, CDR2 YYEEEE. Trimming took 4 bases from V and 2 from J; bases not matched to a gene: 13. For the CDR3, the DNA is TGTGCCAGCAGCCCCGGACTAGCGGGCACCTACTCTCAAGAGACCCAGTACTTC. It specifies CASSPGLAGTYSQETQYF.

Only one count was recorded for this clone. The V gene is TRBV18, the J gene TRBJ2-1; D is undetermined. CDR1 is KGHSH and CDR2 is LQKENI in the germline V gene. V lost 2 bases and J 5 bases, leaving 7 bases between the germline ends. The CDR3 is made up of 13 amino acids. The CDR3 sequence is CASSPELNNEQFF. The CDR3 DNA reads TGTGCCAGCTCACCAGAACTCAACAATGAGCAGTTCTTC. Drawing the rest from reference TRBV18 and TRBJ2-1, the complete variable domain is NAGVMQNPRHLVRRRGQEARLRCSPMKGHSHVYWYRQLPEEGLKFMVYLQKENIIDESGMPKERFSAEFPKEGPSILRIQQVVRGDSAAYFCASSPELNNEQFFGPGTRLTVL.

The chain is built from TRBV4-1 and TRBJ2-1, with TRBD2 matching over 9 bases. Trimming at V came to 4 bases and at J to 7 bases, leaving 8 bases not matched to a gene. Germline V CDR1 and CDR2: MGHRA, YSYEKL. The CDR3 loop spans 15 amino acids. The CDR3 protein is CASSLTSGAGNEQFF. CDR3 sequence (DNA): TGCGCCAGCAGCCTGACTAGCGGAGCTGGTAATGAGCAGTTCTTC.

The genes are TRBV7-3 and TRBJ2-5, with D possibly TRBD1 on 6 matching bases. V shed 5 bases and J shed 5 bases, with 12 bases lying between them. The CDR3 runs 13 residues. Germline-derived CDR1 and CDR2 are SGHTA and FQGTGA. The CDR3 DNA reads as TGTGCCAGCAGCCCCTTCCAGGGGGAGACCCAGTACTTC. The encoded protein is CASSPFQGETQYF.